The sequence of this T cell receptor beta chain was determined in a study of CD4 T cells in relation to SARS-CoV-2 and coronaviruses. The germline V gene encodes CDR1 SGHRS and CDR2 YFSETQ. J was trimmed by 8 bases and V by 5 bases; bases with no gene match: 9. CDR3 length: 15 residues. Unexposed donor CD4+ T cells date from 2011-2018, before the COVID-19 pandemic. Deep TCR-beta sequencing used DNA from uncultured naive and memory CD4+ T cells. The method was immunoSEQ multiplex PCR; TCRdb's version includes in-frame clones alone and lacks a portion of them. This sample has 60,000 to 85,000 clones, with approximately 95% found just once.

V and J are TRBV5-1 and TRBJ2-2, with 10 positions matching TRBD1. Sequenced: naive CD4+ T cells from PBMCs. Subset noted: naive CD4+ T cells isolated by negative enrichment. This clonotype was sampled from a human donor in good health. This CDR3 reads CASRPTGGAAGELFF. The DNA of the CDR3 is TGCGCCAGCAGACCGACAGGGGGCGCGGCGGGGGAGCTGTTTTTT.